The 17 T cell receptor beta chains given below trace back to one sample, sequenced in a study of T-cell reconstitution after alpha-beta-depleted transplantation in children. Unique molecular identifiers were incorporated into the prepared TCRbeta library. TCRdb re-derived calls from the PCR reads in MiXCR, one entry per CDR3 protein. The table lists around 700,000 distinct CDR3 sequences, around 13% of them singletons. This sample comprised PBMCs, obtained before TCRalphabeta/CD19-depleted stem cell transplant. These receptors all come from a girl aged 2 to 10 with congenital amegakaryocytic thrombocytopenia, due to receive a stem cell transplant.

This clonotype has only a few counts. The V and J genes are TRBV20-1 and TRBJ1-4, with a weak D call TRBD1 (5 bases). V was shortened by 4 bases and J by 7 bases, with 16 bases between the two germline ends. The CDR3 loop spans 14 amino acids. The V gene's germline CDR1 is DFQATT and CDR2 SNEGSKA (reference sequence). CDR3 sequence: CSAKSRDLSEKLFF. In DNA, the CDR3 is TGCAGTGCTAAGTCGAGGGACTTATCTGAAAAACTGTTTTTT.

This clonotype was recorded at least ten times. The rearrangement links TRBV5-1 to TRBJ1-1, with a tentative D call TRBD1 (6 bases). Trimming shortened V by 2 bases and J by 10 bases, and 15 bases separated the two germline ends. CDR3 length equals 13 residues. Per the germline V gene, CDR1 is SGHRS and CDR2 is YFSETQ. The CDR3 region is CASSFDYRAGAFF. The CDR3 nucleotides read TGCGCCAGCAGCTTCGACTACAGGGCTGGAGCTTTCTTT.

The genes are TRBV7-8 and TRBJ2-1, with D possibly TRBD2 on 5 matching bases. This CDR3 comprises 15 residues. Germline V gives CDR1 SGHVS, CDR2 FQNEAQ. V lost 5 bases and J 0 bases, leaving 11 bases between the germline ends. CDR3: CASSVTRSSYNEQFF. Written as DNA, the CDR3 is TGTGCCAGCAGCGTTACTAGGAGCTCCTACAATGAGCAGTTCTTC.

This clonotype has at least ten counts. The genes are TRBV29-1 and TRBJ2-1; weak D call: TRBD2 (6 bases). This CDR3 has 15 amino acids. The germline V gene has CDR1 SQVTM and CDR2 ANQGSEA. The germline V and J ends were trimmed by 4 bases and 0 bases, with 13 bases remaining between them. CDR3 nucleotides: TGCAGCGTTGTTTCTGGGGGAGGCTCCTACAATGAGCAGTTCTTC. Translating it yields CSVVSGGGSYNEQFF.

The chain links TRBV12-3 or TRBV12-4 to TRBJ2-1; 10 nucleotides align to TRBD1. The CDR3 runs 13 residues. V shed 5 bases, J shed 8 bases, and the junction held 3 bases outside the gene matches. CDR3 loop: CASSRDRGDEQFF. Here the CDR3 DNA reads TGTGCCAGCAGTCGGGACAGGGGCGATGAGCAGTTCTTC.

This clonotype was seen only a few times. CDR3 sequence: CASSLGGLAGQETQYF. CDR3 DNA sequence: TGCGCCAGCAGCTTGGGCGGACTAGCGGGACAAGAGACCCAGTACTTC. J is TRBJ2-5 and V is TRBV5-1; 12 bases are shared with TRBD2. Losses at the gene ends were 0 bases for V and 2 bases for J; bases not matched to a gene: 2. The CDR3 totals 16 residues. Germline V lookup: CDR1 SGHRS, CDR2 YFSETQ.

This clonotype was picked up many times. The chain carries TRBV9 and TRBJ1-1, with D maybe TRBD1 (5 bases). Trimming took 4 bases from V and 7 from J, leaving 14 bases between them. The CDR3 is 13 residues long. Germline V CDR1 and CDR2: SGDLS, YYNGEE. The CDR3 spells CASSTGTANEAFF. CDR3 DNA: TGTGCCAGCAGCACTGGGACGGCGAATGAAGCTTTCTTT.

V is TRBV20-1 and J is TRBJ2-1; 10 nucleotides agree with TRBD2. Germline V gene data show CDR1 as DFQATT and CDR2 as SNEGSKA (reference sequence). The CDR3 runs to 17 residues. Trimming removed 2 bases from V and 10 bases from J; junction bases left unmatched: 17. In nucleotides, the CDR3 is TGCAGTGCTAGACCGGCATCGACTAGCGGGTGGATGGGCGAGCAGTTCTTC. Protein sequence: CSARPASTSGWMGEQFF.

The genes are TRBV11-2 and TRBJ1-1; D is unclear. CDR3 size: 14 residues. In germline, CDR1 is SGHAT, CDR2 FQNNGV. The V end lost 3 bases, the J end lost 4 bases, and 12 bases lay between the germline ends. The CDR3 DNA is TGTGCCAGCAGCTTCTACCCGGAGGGCACTGAAGCTTTCTTT. Translation: CASSFYPEGTEAFF.

The chain has TRBV20-1 and TRBJ2-4; 11 nucleotides align to TRBD2. Germline loops: CDR1 DFQATT, CDR2 SNEGSKA (reference sequence). The CDR3 extends over 17 amino acids. Trimming at V came to 2 bases and at J to 1 base, leaving 7 bases not matched to a gene. The CDR3 nucleotides are TGCAGTGCTAGACCGGGACTAGCGGAGGGTGCCAAAAACATTCAGTACTTC. Translated, it gives CSARPGLAEGAKNIQYF.

This clonotype occurred a few times. This chain links TRBV28 with TRBJ2-5; perhaps TRBD2 as D (6 bases). The V gene lost 8 bases and the J gene lost 1 base, with 11 bases spanning the gap. This CDR3 is 13 amino acids long. Germline CDR1 is MDHEN and CDR2 is SYDVKM. The CDR3 reads CASVLASQETQYF. The CDR3 nucleotides read TGTGCCAGCGTCCTAGCGTCCCAAGAGACCCAGTACTTC.

Many counts were recorded for this clonotype. The chain joins TRBV27 to TRBJ2-1; 10 bases agree with TRBD2. There are 21 residues in the CDR3. Unmatched junction bases numbered 23, after V lost 5 bases and J lost 4 bases. CDR1 is MNHEY, CDR2 SMNVEV, per germline (reference sequence). The CDR3 sequence: CASSPYADLLSLAGEYNEQFF. CDR3 nucleotide sequence: TGTGCCAGCAGTCCCTATGCAGACCTTCTTTCTCTAGCGGGAGAGTACAATGAGCAGTTCTTC.

There are a few counts of this clonotype. The chain recombines TRBV7-8 with TRBJ2-7; no definite D call. V lost 5 bases, J lost 2 bases, and 7 bases lay in between. Germline lookup yields CDR1 SGHVS and CDR2 FQNEAQ. The CDR3 totals 12 residues. CDR3 in amino acids: CASSGYTYEQYF. The CDR3 region has the DNA TGTGCCAGCAGCGGCTACACCTACGAGCAGTACTTC. Drawing the rest from reference TRBV7-8 and TRBJ2-7, the complete variable domain is GAGVSQSPRYKVAKRGQDVALRCDPISGHVSLFWYQQALGQGPEFLTYFQNEAQLDKSGLPSDRFFAERPEGSVSTLKIQRTQQEDSAVYLCASSGYTYEQYFGPGTRLTVT.

This clonotype was counted only a few times. The chain joins TRBV5-8 to TRBJ2-7; TRBD2 matches 14 bases. CDR3 size: 16 residues. V was clipped by 0 bases and J by 7 bases; unmatched bases: 6. Germline V gene data show CDR1 as SGHTS and CDR2 as YDEGEE. CDR3 sequence: CASSLGLAGGPIEQYF. CDR3 sequence (DNA): TGTGCCAGCAGCTTGGGACTAGCGGGAGGGCCGATAGAGCAGTACTTC.

The V and J genes are TRBV28 and TRBJ2-3; the D gene could be TRBD1 or TRBD2 (5 bases each). The CDR3 loop spans 16 amino acids. Trimming stripped 5 bases from V and 0 bases from J, with 15 bases between. Germline CDR1 is MDHEN and CDR2 is SYDVKM. CDR3 protein: CASSPPGRTSTDTQYF. As DNA, the CDR3 is TGTGCCAGCAGTCCTCCGGGGCGGACAAGCACAGATACGCAGTATTTT.

This clonotype was picked up many times. The J gene is TRBJ2-1, the V gene TRBV10-3, with 15 bases lining up with TRBD2. This CDR3 is 19 amino acids long. V dropped 5 bases and J dropped 1; count of bases not matched to a gene: 9. The germline V gene encodes CDR1 ENHRY and CDR2 SYGVKD. CDR3 amino acids: CAISPGLAGGSGSYNEQFF. The CDR3 DNA sequence: TGTGCCATCAGTCCGGGACTAGCGGGAGGATCTGGATCCTACAATGAGCAGTTCTTC.

This chain uses TRBV7-9 with TRBJ2-2; D is uncertain. V gave up 8 bases and J gave up 4 bases, with 11 bases separating them. Germline V gene lookup returns CDR1 SEHNR and CDR2 FQNEAQ (reference sequence). The CDR3 consists of 13 residues. This chain's CDR3 is CASERVPTGELFF. In nucleotides, the CDR3 is TGTGCCAGCGAAAGGGTCCCCACCGGGGAGCTGTTTTTT.